The sequence of this T cell receptor (beta chain) was determined in a study of blood T cell repertoires in COVID-19. Germline CDR1 reads MNHEY; CDR2 reads SMNVEV (reference sequence). The V and J ends lost 7 bases and 3 bases, in that order; junction bases with no gene match: 10. The length of the CDR3 is 16 residues. This table comes from immunoSEQ multiplex PCR, and its TCRdb copy is limited to in-frame clones, with some not included. The top ten hold under 15% of the sample, which has about 190,000 clones, 84% seen once. This TCR was sampled from a young man with active or convalescent COVID-19. The specimen sequenced was peripheral blood. The chain carries TRBV27 and TRBJ2-2; 8 bases match TRBD1. The CDR3 DNA follows: TGTGCCAGCACCACCTTGGACAGGGCCTACACCGGGGAGCTGTTTTTT. It yields the protein CASTTLDRAYTGELFF.